These 22 T cell receptor beta chains came from one sample sequenced in a study of cytomegalovirus exposure and HLA in healthy donors. TCRdb's copy holds only in-frame clones and misses some; the assay was immunoSEQ multiplex PCR. Of about 130,000 clones in the sample, roughly 90% were seen once. Sequencing was done on a sample of PBMCs. The source of these receptors is a man aged 30-40 years in good health and CMV-seronegative.

The gene calls are TRBV30 and TRBJ1-3; 10 positions match TRBD1. Germline values: CDR1 GTSNPN, CDR2 SVGIG (reference sequence). With 2 bases clipped from V and 4 bases from J, the junction kept 17 bases outside the gene matches. The CDR3 runs to 19 residues. CDR3 coding DNA: TGTGCCTGGAGTCCTCGAGGATGGGGACAGGGGTTATCAGGAAACACCATATATTTT. Translation: CAWSPRGWGQGLSGNTIYF.

The J gene is TRBJ2-7, the V gene TRBV7-2, with D maybe TRBD1 (6 bases). Germline-derived CDR1 and CDR2 are SGHTA and FQGNSA. The CDR3 is 15 amino acids. V lost 6 bases and J 2 bases, leaving 17 bases between the germline ends. For the CDR3, the DNA is TGTGCCAGCAGACCGACCGGGACAACAACCTACGAGCAGTACTTC. It translates to CASRPTGTTTYEQYF.

This sequence joins TRBV2 and TRBJ2-3; 9 bases map to TRBD2. The germline gives CDR1 SNHLY, CDR2 FYNNEI. The ends lost 6 bases at V and 3 bases at J; junction bases unmatched: 7. This CDR3 has 15 residues. Here the CDR3 DNA reads TGTGCCAGCAGACCATTAGCGGGAGCAACAGATACGCAGTATTTT. Translated: CASRPLAGATDTQYF.

The rearrangement uses TRBV5-4 and TRBJ1-1; D gene ambiguous. V lost 0 bases, J lost 1 base, and 7 bases lay in between. Germline CDR1 reads SGHNT; CDR2 reads YYREEE (reference sequence). This CDR3 is 14 amino acids long. CDR3: CASSLEQRNTEAFF. The DNA of the CDR3 is TGTGCCAGCAGCTTGGAACAGAGGAACACTGAAGCTTTCTTT. The whole variable domain, remainder taken from reference TRBV5-4 and TRBJ1-1, is ETGVTQSPTHLIKTRGQQVTLRCSSQSGHNTVSWYQQALGQGPQFIFQYYREEENGRGNFPPRFSGLQFPNYSSELNVNALELDDSALYLCASSLEQRNTEAFFGQGTRLTVV.

This rearrangement joins TRBV30 to TRBJ1-5; 7 bases map to TRBD1. CDR3 length: 17 amino acids. CDR1 GTSNPN and CDR2 SVGIG come from the germline V gene (reference sequence). Losses at the gene ends were 2 bases for V and 2 bases for J; bases not matched to a gene: 12. The CDR3 reads CAWSPPGGGLGNQPQHF. For the CDR3, the DNA is TGTGCCTGGAGTCCACCGGGAGGGGGCCTTGGCAATCAGCCCCAGCATTTT.

The chain links TRBV6-6 to TRBJ2-2, with TRBD1 as a possible D gene (5 bases). CDR3 length equals 15 residues. Germline V gene lookup returns CDR1 MNHNY and CDR2 SVGAGI (reference sequence). Between the trimmed V and J ends, which lost 2 bases and 2 bases, there was a span of 9 bases. The CDR3 reads CASSYGAVNTGELFF. The CDR3 DNA is TGTGCCAGCAGTTACGGGGCGGTAAACACCGGGGAGCTGTTTTTT.

The rearrangement joins TRBV15 to TRBJ1-4; 7 bases are shared with TRBD1. J lost 4 bases, V lost 2 bases, and 16 bases had no gene match. Germline CDR1 reads LNHNV; CDR2 reads YYDKDF (reference sequence). There are 19 residues in the CDR3. The CDR3 region has the DNA TGTGCCACCAGCAGACCAGTCGCGGCTGACAGGGCAGATAATGAAAAACTGTTTTTT. Protein sequence: CATSRPVAADRADNEKLFF. Full variable domain (outside the CDR3, taken from reference TRBV15 and TRBJ1-4): DAMVIQNPRYQVTQFGKPVTLSCSQTLNHNVMYWYQQKSSQAPKLLFHYYDKDFNNEADTPDNFQSRRPNTSFCFLDIRSPGLGDTAMYLCATSRPVAADRADNEKLFFGSGTQLSVL.

V and J are TRBV29-1 and TRBJ2-7; no clear D gene. This CDR3 comprises 10 residues. Germline V lookup: CDR1 SQVTM, CDR2 ANQGSEA. Trimming removed 5 bases at V and 2 bases at J, with 4 bases between. CDR3 residues: CSVYTYEQYF. Written as DNA, the CDR3 is TGCAGCGTTTATACCTACGAGCAGTACTTC.

V gene TRBV5-4 combines with J gene TRBJ2-7; 12 positions agree with TRBD2. Per the germline V gene, CDR1 is SGHNT and CDR2 is YYREEE (reference sequence). This CDR3 is 17 amino acids long. The junction had 10 bases not matched to a gene; V was cut back by 2 bases and J by 4 bases. The CDR3 region is CASSLSSGRADLYEQYF. CDR3 sequence (DNA): TGTGCCAGCAGCTTATCTAGCGGGAGGGCCGATCTTTACGAGCAGTACTTC. The full variable domain, rest sourced from reference TRBV5-4 and TRBJ2-7, is ETGVTQSPTHLIKTRGQQVTLRCSSQSGHNTVSWYQQALGQGPQFIFQYYREEENGRGNFPPRFSGLQFPNYSSELNVNALELDDSALYLCASSLSSGRADLYEQYFGPGTRLTVT.

This clone is a singleton in its sample. This chain links TRBV5-1 with TRBJ2-7; 9 nucleotides align to TRBD1. Germline lookup yields CDR1 SGHRS and CDR2 YFSETQ. V was pared by 4 bases and J by 6 bases, with 8 bases of the junction left unmatched. The CDR3 is 14 amino acids. The CDR3 DNA is TGCGCCAGCAGCCAGGGACAGGGTTTCGGCGAGCAGTACTTC. It codes for CASSQGQGFGEQYF.

V and J are TRBV13 and TRBJ2-7; 7 bases line up with TRBD1. This CDR3 is 14 amino acids long. The trim removed 5 bases at V and 0 bases at J, leaving 4 bases unmatched. Germline loops: CDR1 PRHDT, CDR2 FYEKMQ (reference sequence). The CDR3: CASSPDRASYEQYF. The CDR3 nucleotides read TGTGCCAGCAGCCCCGACAGGGCCTCCTACGAGCAGTACTTC.

This rearrangement joins TRBV6-5 to TRBJ2-3, with D perhaps matching TRBD2 (6 bases). Germline V lookup: CDR1 MNHEY, CDR2 SVGAGI. Trimming removed 3 bases at V and 3 bases at J, with 13 bases between. The CDR3 is made up of 15 amino acids. CDR3 sequence: CASSYEAGLTDTQYF. The CDR3 coding sequence is TGTGCCAGCAGTTATGAGGCGGGACTTACAGATACGCAGTATTTT.

This sequence joins TRBV18 and TRBJ2-7; 9 bases align to TRBD1. The CDR3 runs 14 residues. V lost 5 bases, J lost 3 bases, and 5 bases stayed unmatched. CDR1 and CDR2 (germline): KGHSH, LQKENI. The CDR3 coding sequence is TGTGCCAGCTCAGCGGGACAGGGTGACTACGAGCAGTACTTC. It codes for CASSAGQGDYEQYF.

V usage is TRBV5-4 and J usage is TRBJ1-1; 12 positions agree with TRBD1. With 4 bases clipped from V and 5 bases from J, the junction kept 6 bases outside the gene matches. Per germline, CDR1 SGHNT and CDR2 YYREEE (reference sequence). There are 15 residues in the CDR3. In DNA form, the CDR3 reads TGTGCCAGCAGCCCGGGACAGGGGGCGCGGACTGAAGCTTTCTTT. Protein: CASSPGQGARTEAFF.

The rearrangement links TRBV15 to TRBJ2-7; maybe TRBD2 (6 bases). V was cut by 6 bases and J by 4 bases, with 25 bases left in between. Germline CDR1 is LNHNV and CDR2 is YYDKDF (reference sequence). CDR3 length equals 17 residues. The CDR3 DNA sequence: TGTGCCACCAGTCGCGGGGAATATGGGCTAGAGATTTACGAGCAGTACTTC. Encoded protein: CATSRGEYGLEIYEQYF.

This rearrangement joins TRBV7-9 to TRBJ2-2; 8 nucleotides line up with TRBD1. The CDR3 is 16 residues long. Germline lookup yields CDR1 SEHNR and CDR2 FQNEAQ (reference sequence). Trimming took 4 bases from V and 4 from J; bases not matched to a gene: 8. The CDR3 loop is CASSSDRGPVTGELFF. In DNA, the CDR3 is TGTGCCAGCAGCTCTGACAGGGGCCCCGTCACCGGGGAGCTGTTTTTT.

The genes are TRBV6-6 and TRBJ1-5, with D hard to call. V was trimmed by 0 bases and J by 5 bases, leaving 14 bases between them. This CDR3 is built from 16 residues. Germline V gene data show CDR1 as MNHNY and CDR2 as SVGAGI (reference sequence). The CDR3, as DNA: TGTGCCAGCAGTTACTCGAGTGGATTGGCGGATCAGCCCCAGCATTTT. Its translation: CASSYSSGLADQPQHF.

A single count supports this clone. This chain joins TRBV5-4 and TRBJ2-1, with 10 bases fitting TRBD2. V was clipped by 4 bases and J by 8 bases; unmatched bases: 15. The germline V gene has CDR1 SGHNT and CDR2 YYREEE (reference sequence). The CDR3 totals 17 residues. The CDR3 coding sequence is TGTGCCAGCAGCCCCCCCGGGGCAGCGGGAGGGCAGGATGAGCAGTTCTTC. It encodes CASSPPGAAGGQDEQFF.

This clone has only one observation. The chain couples TRBV5-8 to TRBJ2-3, with D unclear. This CDR3 has 13 amino acids. CDR1 SGHTS and CDR2 YDEGEE come from the germline V gene. Trimming left V 3 bases short and J 5 bases short, with 10 bases between. This CDR3 reads CASSSPPGDTQYF. The CDR3 region has the DNA TGTGCCAGCAGCTCGCCCCCCGGAGATACGCAGTATTTT.

The genes are TRBV6-5 and TRBJ2-5, with a tentative D call TRBD1 (6 bases). The CDR3 is 14 amino acids. Germline values: CDR1 MNHEY, CDR2 SVGAGI. V was clipped by 5 bases and J by 2 bases, with 12 bases between them. The CDR3 loop is CASSPRTGQETQYF. The CDR3 DNA reads as TGTGCCAGCAGTCCGCGCACAGGGCAAGAGACCCAGTACTTC.

This clone occurred a few times. This chain links TRBV9 with TRBJ2-7, with 10 bases fitting TRBD2. V shed 0 bases and J 3 bases; nucleotides not matched to a gene: 6. The CDR3 sequence is 16 residues long. The germline V gene has CDR1 SGDLS and CDR2 YYNGEE. CDR3 nucleotide sequence: TGTGCCAGCAGCGTAGCCTCACTAGCGGGAATCTACGAGCAGTACTTC. Amino acids: CASSVASLAGIYEQYF.

V usage is TRBV27 and J usage is TRBJ2-3; a weak D match, TRBD1 (6 bases). The V gene's germline CDR1 is MNHEY and CDR2 SMNVEV (reference sequence). CDR3 size: 17 residues. The ends were cut back, 0 bases at V and 2 bases at J, with 15 bases in the middle. The CDR3 sequence: CASSLSGQIPLTDTQYF. In DNA form, the CDR3 reads TGTGCCAGCAGTTTATCCGGACAGATCCCTCTCACAGATACGCAGTATTTT.